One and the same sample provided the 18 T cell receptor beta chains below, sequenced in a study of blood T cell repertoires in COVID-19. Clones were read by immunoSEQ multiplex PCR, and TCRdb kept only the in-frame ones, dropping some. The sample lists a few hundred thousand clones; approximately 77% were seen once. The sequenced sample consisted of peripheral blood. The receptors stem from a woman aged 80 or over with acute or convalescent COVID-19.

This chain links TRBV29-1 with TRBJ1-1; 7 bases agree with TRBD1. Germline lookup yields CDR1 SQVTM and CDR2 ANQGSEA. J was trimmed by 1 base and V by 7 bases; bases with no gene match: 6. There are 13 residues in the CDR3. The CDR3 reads CSATRTGNTEAFF. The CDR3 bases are TGCAGCGCCACGCGGACAGGGAACACTGAAGCTTTCTTT.

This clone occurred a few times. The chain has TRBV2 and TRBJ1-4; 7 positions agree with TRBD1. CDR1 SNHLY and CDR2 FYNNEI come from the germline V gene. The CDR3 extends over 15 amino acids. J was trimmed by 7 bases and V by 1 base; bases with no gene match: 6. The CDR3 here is CASSEDRGDSEKLFF. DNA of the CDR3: TGTGCCAGCAGTGAAGACAGGGGTGATAGTGAAAAACTGTTTTTT. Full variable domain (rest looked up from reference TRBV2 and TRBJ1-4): EPEVTQTPSHQVTQMGQEVILRCVPISNHLYFYWYRQILGQKVEFLVSFYNNEISEKSEIFDDQFSVERPDGSNFTLKIRSTKLEDSAMYFCASSEDRGDSEKLFFGSGTQLSVL.

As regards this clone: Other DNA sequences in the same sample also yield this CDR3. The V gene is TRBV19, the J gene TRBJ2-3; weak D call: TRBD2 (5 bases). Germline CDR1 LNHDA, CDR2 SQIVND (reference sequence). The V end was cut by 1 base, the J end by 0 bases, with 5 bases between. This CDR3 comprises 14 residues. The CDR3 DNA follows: TGTGCCAGTAGTATAGGAGGGAGCACAGATACGCAGTATTTT. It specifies CASSIGGSTDTQYF.

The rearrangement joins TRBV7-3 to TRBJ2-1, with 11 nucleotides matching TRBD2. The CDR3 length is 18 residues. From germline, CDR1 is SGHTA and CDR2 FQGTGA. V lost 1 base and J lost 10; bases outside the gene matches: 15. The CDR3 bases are TGTGCCAGCAGCTTAAAGGGCCGTGGTAGCGGGGGGGCAGAAGAGCAGTTCTTC. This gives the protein CASSLKGRGSGGAEEQFF. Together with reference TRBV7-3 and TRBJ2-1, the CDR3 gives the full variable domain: GAGVSQTPSNKVTEKGKYVELRCDPISGHTALYWYRQSLGQGPEFLIYFQGTGAADDSGLPNDRFFAVRPEGSVSTLKIQRTERGDSAVYLCASSLKGRGSGGAEEQFFGPGTRLTVL.

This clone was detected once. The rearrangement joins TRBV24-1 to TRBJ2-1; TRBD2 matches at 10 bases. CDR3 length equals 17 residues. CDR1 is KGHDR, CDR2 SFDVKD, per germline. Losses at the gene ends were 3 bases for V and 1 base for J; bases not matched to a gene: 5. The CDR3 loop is CATSDRVAGGSYNEQFF. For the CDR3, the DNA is TGTGCCACCAGTGATAGGGTAGCGGGGGGATCCTACAATGAGCAGTTCTTC.

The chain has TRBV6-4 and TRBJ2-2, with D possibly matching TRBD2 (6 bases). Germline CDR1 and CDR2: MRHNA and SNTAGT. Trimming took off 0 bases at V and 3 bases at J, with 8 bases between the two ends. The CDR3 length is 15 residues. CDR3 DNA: TGTGCCAGCAGTGACTCCGGGGGAGACACCGGGGAGCTGTTTTTT. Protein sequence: CASSDSGGDTGELFF.

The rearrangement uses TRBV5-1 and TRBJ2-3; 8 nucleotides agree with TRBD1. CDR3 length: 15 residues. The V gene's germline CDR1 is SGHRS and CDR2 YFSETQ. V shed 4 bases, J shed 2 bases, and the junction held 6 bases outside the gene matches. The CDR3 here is CASSPDRASTDTQYF. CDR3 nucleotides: TGCGCCAGCAGCCCGGACAGGGCCTCCACAGATACGCAGTATTTT.

The CDR3 region has the DNA TGTGCCAGCACCGACAGGGGGCAGGGGGCTGAAGCTTTCTTT. Encoded protein: CASTDRGQGAEAFF. The chain couples TRBV27 to TRBJ1-1; TRBD1 matches 10 bases. The germline V gene has CDR1 MNHEY and CDR2 SMNVEV (reference sequence). The junction had 8 bases not matched to a gene; V was cut back by 7 bases and J by 6 bases. There are 14 residues in the CDR3.

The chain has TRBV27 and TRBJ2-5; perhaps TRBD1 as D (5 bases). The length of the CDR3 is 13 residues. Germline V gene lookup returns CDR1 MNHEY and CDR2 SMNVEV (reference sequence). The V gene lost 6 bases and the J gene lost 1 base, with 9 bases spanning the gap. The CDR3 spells CASSRQSQETQYF. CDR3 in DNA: TGTGCCAGCAGCCGACAGTCCCAAGAGACCCAGTACTTC.

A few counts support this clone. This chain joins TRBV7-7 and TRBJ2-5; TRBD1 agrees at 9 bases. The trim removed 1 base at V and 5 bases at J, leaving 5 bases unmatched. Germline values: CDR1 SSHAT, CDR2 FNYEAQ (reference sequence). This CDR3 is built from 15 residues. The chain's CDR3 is CASSLGRQGDETQYF. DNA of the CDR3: TGTGCCAGCAGCTTAGGAAGACAGGGGGACGAGACCCAGTACTTC.

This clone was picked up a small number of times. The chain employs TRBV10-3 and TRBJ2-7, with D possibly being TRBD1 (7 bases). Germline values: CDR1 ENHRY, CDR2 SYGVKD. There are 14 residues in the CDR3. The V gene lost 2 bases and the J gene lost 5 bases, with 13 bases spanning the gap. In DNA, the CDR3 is TGTGCCATCAGTGAGCCGACAGGGAGGCACGAGCAGTACTTC. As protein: CAISEPTGRHEQYF.

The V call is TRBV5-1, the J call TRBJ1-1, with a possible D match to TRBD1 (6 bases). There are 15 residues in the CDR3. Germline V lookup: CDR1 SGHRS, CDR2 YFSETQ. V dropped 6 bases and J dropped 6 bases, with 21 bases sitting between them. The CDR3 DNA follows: TGCGCCAGCACCTTTTCGACAGGCCTTGCGGCTGAAGCTTTCTTT. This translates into CASTFSTGLAAEAFF. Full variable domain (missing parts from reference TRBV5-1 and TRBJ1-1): KAGVTQTPRYLIKTRGQQVTLSCSPISGHRSVSWYQQTPGQGLQFLFEYFSETQRNKGNFPGRFSGRQFSNSRSEMNVSTLELGDSALYLCASTFSTGLAAEAFFGQGTRLTVV.

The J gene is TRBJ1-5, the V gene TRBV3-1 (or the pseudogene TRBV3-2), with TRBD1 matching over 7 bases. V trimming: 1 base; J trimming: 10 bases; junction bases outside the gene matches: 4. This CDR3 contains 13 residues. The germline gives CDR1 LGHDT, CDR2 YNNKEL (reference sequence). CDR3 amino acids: CASSQGSGGPQHF. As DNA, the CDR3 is TGTGCCAGCAGCCAAGGCTCAGGGGGACCCCAGCATTTT.

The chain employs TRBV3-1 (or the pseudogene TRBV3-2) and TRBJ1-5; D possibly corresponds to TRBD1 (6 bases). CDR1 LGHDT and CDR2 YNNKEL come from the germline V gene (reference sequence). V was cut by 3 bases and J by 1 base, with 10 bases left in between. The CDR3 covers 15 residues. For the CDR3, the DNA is TGTGCCAGCAGCCAGAACAGGGCGAGCAATCAGCCCCAGCATTTT. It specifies CASSQNRASNQPQHF.

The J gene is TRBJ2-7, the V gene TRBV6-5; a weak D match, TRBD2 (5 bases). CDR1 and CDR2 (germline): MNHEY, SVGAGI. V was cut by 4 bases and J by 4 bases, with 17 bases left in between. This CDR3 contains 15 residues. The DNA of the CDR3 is TGTGCCAGCAGTTGGGCCCTGGACTTGACATACGAGCAGTACTTC. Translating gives CASSWALDLTYEQYF.

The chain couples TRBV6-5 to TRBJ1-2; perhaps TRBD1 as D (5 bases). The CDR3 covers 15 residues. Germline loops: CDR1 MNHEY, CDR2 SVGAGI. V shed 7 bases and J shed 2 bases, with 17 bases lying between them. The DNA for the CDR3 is TGTGCCAGCACCTCGGCGGGGGTTCGGAACTATGGCTACACCTTC. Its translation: CASTSAGVRNYGYTF.

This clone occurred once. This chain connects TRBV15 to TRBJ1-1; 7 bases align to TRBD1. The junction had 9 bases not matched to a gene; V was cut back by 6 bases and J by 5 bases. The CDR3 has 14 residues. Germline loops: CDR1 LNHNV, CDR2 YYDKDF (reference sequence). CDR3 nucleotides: TGTGCCACCAGGCAGAGACAGGGTGTAACTGAAGCTTTCTTT. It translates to CATRQRQGVTEAFF.

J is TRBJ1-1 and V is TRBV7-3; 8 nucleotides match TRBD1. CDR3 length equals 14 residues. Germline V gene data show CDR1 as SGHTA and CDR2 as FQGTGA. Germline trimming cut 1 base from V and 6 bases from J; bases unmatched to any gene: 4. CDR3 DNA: TGTGCCAGCAGCTTAAACAGGGGGGGATCTGAAGCTTTCTTT. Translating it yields CASSLNRGGSEAFF.